This T cell receptor beta chain was sequenced in a study of CD8+ T cells in alopecia areata. Overall study: Treated patients were given 5 to 10 mg oral tofacitinib twice daily. Once tofacitinib had been taken for 6 to 18 months, 6 months off drug followed. Whole-study results and caveats: It was less clear whether patients shared TCRs than it was in mice, possibly because of HLA. Sequences from scalp samples also cover resident alphabeta T cells of normal skin.

This clone was observed a handful of times. Its antigen is currently unknown. Following extraction, RNA underwent reverse transcription to cDNA, which served as the sequencing template. Clones were read by immunoSEQ multiplex PCR, and TCRdb kept only the in-frame ones, dropping some. The sample lists more than 75,000 clones; 41% were seen once. The source of this sequence is a human donor with alopecia areata. Sequencing was carried out using CD4+ T cells sorted from blood.

DNA of the CDR3: TGTGCCAGCAGCTTAGGAGGGGGGGCCACAGATACGCAGTATTTT. This encodes CASSLGGGATDTQYF. The chain recombines TRBV7-2 with TRBJ2-3; perhaps TRBD2 as D (7 bases). In germline, CDR1 is SGHTA, CDR2 FQGNSA. Trimming stripped 1 base from V and 2 bases from J, with 10 bases between. This CDR3 comprises 15 residues. The whole variable domain, remainder taken from reference TRBV7-2 and TRBJ2-3, is GAGVSQSPSNKVTEKGKDVELRCDPISGHTALYWYRQSLGQGLEFLIYFQGNSAPDKSGLPSDRFSAERTGGSVSTLTIQRTQQEDSAVYLCASSLGGGATDTQYFGPGTRLTVL.